This TCR beta chain is from a study of blood T cell repertoires in COVID-19. Study-wide context: The United States, Italy and Spain were the sources of the acute and convalescent COVID-19 samples.

The CDR3 totals 14 residues. Trimming removed 1 base at V and 6 bases at J, with 11 bases between. Germline CDR1 and CDR2: SGHRS and YFSETQ. This clone has more than one count but fewer than ten. Repertoires were generated with immunoSEQ multiplex PCR, while TCRdb's copy carries only in-frame clones and drops some. The sample holds around 170,000 clones, about 88% seen once. Material for sequencing was peripheral blood. The source is a man between 60 and 75 years old with acute or convalescent COVID-19. The chain recombines TRBV5-1 with TRBJ1-5; D gene ambiguous. The CDR3 protein is CASSLTTGGQPQHF. The CDR3 nucleotides read TGCGCCAGCAGCTTGACGACTGGAGGTCAGCCCCAGCATTTT.